This TCR beta chain was observed in a study of cytomegalovirus exposure and HLA in healthy donors. Turning to the study itself: The Caucasian-associated ancestry cluster held around 76% of around 380 genotyped donors.

Study-wide findings and caveats: CMV serostatus alone was available as immune exposure information. Cytomegalovirus status was reportedly diagnosed by the classifier with high specificity and sensitivity. As a later analysis revealed, most CMV-associated TCR beta chains appeared HLA-restricted.

It was with 60 Vbeta and 13 Jbeta primers that the PCR ran. Assay used: immunoSEQ multiplex PCR; TCRdb lists only in-frame clones, some missing. The table lists about 84,000 clones, around three fifths of them singletons. As for this clone: What it recognizes is unknown.

The sequenced material came from PBMCs. The TCR comes from a middle-aged woman in good health and CMV-seropositive.

For the CDR3, the DNA is TGTGCCAGCAGCTCCGGGACAGGGAGCTTAGTGGATGGCTACACCTTC. Its translation: CASSSGTGSLVDGYTF. V gene TRBV25-1 combines with J gene TRBJ1-2, with TRBD1 matching 9 bases. Germline V lookup: CDR1 MGHDK, CDR2 SYGVNS. With 6 bases clipped from V and 6 bases from J, the junction kept 14 bases outside the gene matches. CDR3 size: 16 residues.